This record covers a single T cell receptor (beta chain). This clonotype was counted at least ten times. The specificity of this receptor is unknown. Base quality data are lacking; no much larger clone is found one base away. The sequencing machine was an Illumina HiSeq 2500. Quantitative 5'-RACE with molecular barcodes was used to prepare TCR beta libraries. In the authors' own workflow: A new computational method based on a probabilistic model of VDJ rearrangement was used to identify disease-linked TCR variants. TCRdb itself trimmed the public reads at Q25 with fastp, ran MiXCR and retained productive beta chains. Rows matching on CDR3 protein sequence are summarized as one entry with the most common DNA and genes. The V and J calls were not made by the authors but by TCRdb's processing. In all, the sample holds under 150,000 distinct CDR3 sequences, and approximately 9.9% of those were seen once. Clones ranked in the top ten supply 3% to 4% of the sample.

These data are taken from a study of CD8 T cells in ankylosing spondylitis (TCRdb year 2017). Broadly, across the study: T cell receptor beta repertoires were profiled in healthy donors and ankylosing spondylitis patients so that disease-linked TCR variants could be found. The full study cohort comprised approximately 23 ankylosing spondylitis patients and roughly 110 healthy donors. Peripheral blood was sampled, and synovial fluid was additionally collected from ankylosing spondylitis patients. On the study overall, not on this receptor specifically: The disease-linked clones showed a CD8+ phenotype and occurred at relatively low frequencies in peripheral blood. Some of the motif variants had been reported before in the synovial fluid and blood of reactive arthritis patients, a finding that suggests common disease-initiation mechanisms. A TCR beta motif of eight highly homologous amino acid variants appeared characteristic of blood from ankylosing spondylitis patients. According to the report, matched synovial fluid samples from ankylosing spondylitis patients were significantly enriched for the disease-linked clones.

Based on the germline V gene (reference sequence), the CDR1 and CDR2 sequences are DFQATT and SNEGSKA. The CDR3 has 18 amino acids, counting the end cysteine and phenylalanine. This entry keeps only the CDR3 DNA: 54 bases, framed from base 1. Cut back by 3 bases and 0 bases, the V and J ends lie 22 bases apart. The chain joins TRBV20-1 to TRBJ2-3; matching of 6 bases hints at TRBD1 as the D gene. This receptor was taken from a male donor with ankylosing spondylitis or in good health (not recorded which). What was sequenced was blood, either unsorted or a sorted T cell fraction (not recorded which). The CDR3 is CSARDGSGMGASTDTQYF. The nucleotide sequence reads TGCAGTGCTAGGGATGGGTCAGGGATGGGGGCTAGCACAGATACGCAGTATTTT.